Following are 4 T cell receptor beta chains from one sample sequenced in a study of T cells in Graves' hyperthyroidism and ophthalmopathy. TCR beta CDR3 regions were amplified from RNA transcripts. The primer set for the first-round RT-PCR of the TCR CDR3 was HTBI. Using its own MiXCR run on the multiplex PCR reads, TCRdb lists one record per CDR3 protein. The data contain 200,000 to 250,000 distinct CDR3 sequences, under 20% of them singletons. The sample comprised blood. The source is a man aged 50 or older with Graves' hyperthyroidism.

V and J are TRBV4-1 and TRBJ1-3, with D unresolved. From germline, CDR1 is MGHRA and CDR2 YSYEKL. Trimming removed 4 bases from V and 2 bases from J, with 6 bases in between. The CDR3 extends over 13 amino acids. Here the CDR3 reads CASSRMPGNTIYF. The CDR3 nucleotides are TGCGCCAGCAGCCGGATGCCTGGAAACACCATATATTTT.

This clonotype was seen ten or more times. The chain is built from TRBV28 and TRBJ2-1; TRBD2 matches 9 bases. This CDR3 has 12 residues. CDR1 and CDR2 (germline): MDHEN, SYDVKM. CDR3 bases: TGTGTAGCGGGAGCATCCTACAATGAGCAGTTCTTC. Translating it yields CVAGASYNEQFF.

This clonotype was seen a few times. The CDR3 sequence is CASSPDRVFGYTF. DNA of the CDR3: TGTGCCAGCAGCCCGGACAGGGTTTTTGGCTACACCTTC. The chain carries TRBV11-3 and TRBJ1-2; TRBD1 matches at 8 bases. The germline CDR1 and CDR2 sequences are SGHNT and YENEEA. This CDR3 comprises 13 residues. J gave up 7 bases and V 5 bases, and 6 bases lay outside the gene matches.

This clonotype occurred a few times. The chain has TRBV7-2 and TRBJ1-3, with D perhaps matching TRBD1 (6 bases). CDR3 length: 18 residues. Germline CDR1 SGHTA, CDR2 FQGNSA. Deletions cut 1 base from V and 3 bases from J, with 19 bases between. In DNA form, the CDR3 reads TGTGCCAGCAGCTTAGTCAGGGGCGCAAGGTTTTATGGAAACACCATATATTTT. Its translation is CASSLVRGARFYGNTIYF. Based on the CDR3 plus reference TRBV7-2 and TRBJ1-3, the full variable domain is GAGVSQSPSNKVTEKGKDVELRCDPISGHTALYWYRQSLGQGLEFLIYFQGNSAPDKSGLPSDRFSAERTGGSVSTLTIQRTQQEDSAVYLCASSLVRGARFYGNTIYFGEGSWLTVV.